A single sample gave rise to the 29 T cell receptor beta chains below, sequenced in a study of blood T cell repertoires in COVID-19. Using immunoSEQ multiplex PCR, the repertoire was profiled, and TCRdb retains in-frame clones only, with some absent. The sample includes 350,000 to 450,000 clones, 89% seen only once; the top ten take around 1.5%. The specimen was peripheral blood. The receptors originated from a woman aged 40 to 50 with COVID-19, enrolled during active disease.

The V gene is TRBV19, the J gene TRBJ1-1; D gene unclear. Germline loops: CDR1 LNHDA, CDR2 SQIVND (reference sequence). V was pared by 3 bases and J by 1 base, with 9 bases between. This CDR3 region has 14 residues. DNA for the CDR3: TGTGCCAGTAGTATCCAGGCCGCGAACACTGAAGCTTTCTTT. Its translation: CASSIQAANTEAFF.

This clone is a singleton in its sample. V and J are TRBV4-3 and TRBJ2-7; 11 nucleotides line up with TRBD1. The CDR3 has 16 residues. Germline CDR1 LGHNA, CDR2 YSLEER. J lost 6 bases, V lost 3 bases, and 10 bases had no gene match. For the CDR3, the DNA is TGCGCCAGCAGCCAGATGGAGGGGACAGGGGGAGTCGAGCAGTACTTC. This encodes CASSQMEGTGGVEQYF.

The rearrangement links TRBV14 to TRBJ1-2; D gene unclear. The V and J ends lost 6 bases and 4 bases respectively, with 12 bases between them. The germline V gene has CDR1 SGHDN and CDR2 FVKESK. This CDR3 region has 13 residues. The CDR3 loop reads CASSHRGGYGYTF. The CDR3 nucleotides are TGTGCCAGCAGTCACCGCGGAGGCTATGGCTACACCTTC.

Here the CDR3 reads CASSKGEASYNSPLHF. As DNA, the CDR3 is TGTGCCAGCAGCAAAGGGGAGGCCTCCTATAATTCACCCCTCCACTTT. V is TRBV21-1 and J is TRBJ1-6. TRBV21-1 is a known pseudogene. The CDR3 sequence is 16 residues long.

The V and J genes are TRBV19 and TRBJ1-1; tentatively, D is TRBD1 (5 bases). Trimming removed 3 bases at V and 4 bases at J, with 9 bases between. The CDR3 contains 13 residues. Germline V gene lookup returns CDR1 LNHDA and CDR2 SQIVND (reference sequence). The CDR3 sequence: CASSMTVGTEAFF. CDR3 coding DNA: TGTGCCAGTAGTATGACAGTCGGCACTGAAGCTTTCTTT.

This chain connects TRBV5-1 to TRBJ2-7, with 7 bases aligning to TRBD2. V lost 1 base, J lost 3 bases, and 4 bases stayed unmatched. Germline V gene data show CDR1 as SGHRS and CDR2 as YFSETQ. CDR3 length equals 14 residues. The DNA of the CDR3 is TGCGCCAGCAGCTTGCGGGGGGTAGGCTACGAGCAGTACTTC. This encodes CASSLRGVGYEQYF.

This chain joins TRBV5-1 and TRBJ1-2; 11 nucleotides line up with TRBD1. CDR3 length: 18 amino acids. Per germline, CDR1 SGHRS and CDR2 YFSETQ. V dropped 4 bases and J dropped 1; count of bases not matched to a gene: 12. CDR3 sequence reads: CASSLRPGTGGVNYGYTF. The CDR3 DNA sequence: TGCGCCAGCAGCCTACGACCCGGGACAGGGGGGGTTAACTATGGCTACACCTTC.

This chain links TRBV28 with TRBJ1-5, with a tentative D call TRBD1 (5 bases). The germline gives CDR1 MDHEN, CDR2 SYDVKM. The CDR3 covers 14 residues. Trimming took 5 bases from V and 7 from J, leaving 15 bases between them. CDR3 in amino acids: CASSMAGLGQPQHF. The CDR3 DNA follows: TGTGCCAGCAGTATGGCAGGGTTAGGGCAGCCCCAGCATTTT.

The J gene is TRBJ2-1, the V gene TRBV9; 16 positions match TRBD2. The CDR3 consists of 17 residues. Trimming took 0 bases from V and 13 from J; bases not matched to a gene: 10. CDR1 SGDLS and CDR2 YYNGEE come from the germline V gene. The CDR3 DNA follows: TGTGCCAGCAGCGTAGACCCCACGGGACTAGCGGGAGGGATTCAGTTCTTC. Translated: CASSVDPTGLAGGIQFF.

This clone was seen once. The chain couples TRBV6-4 to TRBJ1-2; 9 bases line up with TRBD1. Germline trimming cut 2 bases from V and 5 bases from J; bases unmatched to any gene: 3. CDR1 and CDR2 from the germline V gene are MRHNA and SNTAGT. This CDR3 region has 14 residues. The CDR3 loop reads CASSDGGTGYGYTF. The CDR3 nucleotides are TGTGCCAGCAGTGACGGGGGGACAGGGTATGGCTACACCTTC.

The V call is TRBV27, the J call TRBJ1-2; D unresolved. V lost 8 bases and J lost 6, with 16 bases in between. The length of the CDR3 is 13 residues. The germline V gene encodes CDR1 MNHEY and CDR2 SMNVEV (reference sequence). Here the CDR3 DNA reads TGTGCCAGCTCTCCGAGGGTTGAAAATGGCTACACCTTC. Protein sequence: CASSPRVENGYTF.

The V call is TRBV27, the J call TRBJ2-1; D is unclear. CDR3 size: 16 residues. V lost 3 bases and J 0 bases, leaving 12 bases between the germline ends. CDR1 is MNHEY and CDR2 is SMNVEV in the germline V gene (reference sequence). CDR3 nucleotide sequence: TGTGCCAGCAGTTTGGGCACCCTTCGCTCCTACAATGAGCAGTTCTTC. As protein: CASSLGTLRSYNEQFF.

The rearrangement links TRBV4-1 to TRBJ2-5, with 7 bases aligning to TRBD2. The germline V gene has CDR1 MGHRA and CDR2 YSYEKL. After removal of 4 bases from V and 4 bases from J, the junction contained 6 bases not matched to a gene. This CDR3 is built from 14 residues. The CDR3 loop reads CASSLDPGGETQYF. CDR3 DNA: TGCGCCAGCAGCCTCGACCCGGGGGGAGAGACCCAGTACTTC.

The chain couples TRBV3-1 (or the pseudogene TRBV3-2) to TRBJ2-1; D may be TRBD1 (6 bases). Germline loops: CDR1 LGHDT, CDR2 YNNKEL (reference sequence). V lost 1 base and J 2 bases, leaving 6 bases between the germline ends. The CDR3 is 14 residues long. CDR3 DNA sequence: TGTGCCAGCAGCCAAGGACAGGCCTACAATGAGCAGTTCTTC. As protein: CASSQGQAYNEQFF.

The rearrangement uses TRBV4-3 and TRBJ2-3, with D perhaps matching TRBD1 (5 bases). The CDR3 runs to 13 residues. Deletions cut 3 bases from V and 8 bases from J, with 12 bases between. Germline CDR1 is LGHNA and CDR2 is YSLEER. The CDR3 reads CASSQVRDATQYF. CDR3 sequence (DNA): TGCGCCAGCAGCCAGGTCAGGGATGCTACGCAGTATTTT.

The rearrangement joins TRBV7-2 to TRBJ2-7; the match to TRBD1 covers 10 bases. The ends lost 7 bases at V and 2 bases at J; junction bases unmatched: 5. The V gene's germline CDR1 is SGHTA and CDR2 FQGNSA. The length of the CDR3 is 14 residues. The CDR3 sequence is CASIGTGDTYEQYF. In nucleotides, the CDR3 is TGTGCCAGCATCGGGACAGGGGATACCTACGAGCAGTACTTC.

This sequence joins TRBV6-5 and TRBJ2-2; D is unresolved. The CDR3 extends over 15 amino acids. Germline loops: CDR1 MNHEY, CDR2 SVGAGI. V gave up 2 bases and J gave up 4 bases, with 11 bases separating them. The CDR3 region has the DNA TGTGCCAGCAGTTACAGCGAACGATCCACCGGGGAGCTGTTTTTT. Translation: CASSYSERSTGELFF.

The rearrangement joins TRBV7-2 to TRBJ2-1; D is possibly TRBD2 (6 bases). The V gene lost 0 bases and the J gene lost 3 bases, with 12 bases spanning the gap. Per the germline V gene, CDR1 is SGHTA and CDR2 is FQGNSA. The CDR3 length is 16 residues. The CDR3 is CASSLALPRDYNEQFF. The CDR3 DNA reads as TGTGCCAGCAGCTTAGCGCTTCCGCGGGACTACAATGAGCAGTTCTTC.

The DNA for the CDR3 is TGTGCCAGTAGTATCTCAGGACAGAAAGTCTCCTACGAGCAGTACTTC. Its protein product is CASSISGQKVSYEQYF. The genes are TRBV19 and TRBJ2-7; possibly TRBD1 for D (6 bases). The CDR3 consists of 16 residues. Germline V gives CDR1 LNHDA, CDR2 SQIVND (reference sequence). Trimming pared 3 bases from V and 0 bases from J, leaving 15 bases between.

This chain joins TRBV1 and TRBJ1-1; the table's D call, TRBD1, was not checked against the DNA. TRBV1 is classified as a pseudogene. CDR3 size: 17 residues. The DNA for the CDR3 is TGCACCAGCAGCGAAAACGGAGGACAGGGGGCGAACACTGAAGCTTTCTTT. It yields the protein CTSSENGGQGANTEAFF.

The chain carries TRBV27 and TRBJ1-5, with D uncertain. The V end was cut by 6 bases, the J end by 2 bases, with 20 bases between. In germline, CDR1 is MNHEY, CDR2 SMNVEV (reference sequence). CDR3 size: 17 residues. The CDR3 region is CASSPDYLISGNQPQHF. CDR3 DNA sequence: TGTGCCAGCAGCCCTGATTACCTTATTTCGGGCAATCAGCCCCAGCATTTT.

This rearrangement joins TRBV2 to TRBJ2-1, with D possibly matching TRBD2 (5 bases). The CDR3 spans 13 residues. V lost 6 bases and J lost 2, with 8 bases in between. Germline-derived CDR1 and CDR2 are SNHLY and FYNNEI. The CDR3 DNA reads TGTGCCAGCAGAAATAGCGCCTACAATGAGCAGTTCTTC. Amino acid sequence: CASRNSAYNEQFF.

The V call is TRBV21-1, the J call TRBJ2-7; the table gives TRBD2 as D, unverified against the DNA. TRBV21-1 is given as a pseudogene. The CDR3 has 16 residues. The DNA of the CDR3 is TGTGCCAGCAGCAAAATCGGTAGCCTCCCATCCCACGAGCAGTACTTC. Protein sequence: CASSKIGSLPSHEQYF.

This clone was found a few times. The J gene is TRBJ1-2, the V gene TRBV20-1; 7 nucleotides line up with TRBD1. V dropped 3 bases and J dropped 1; count of bases not matched to a gene: 14. Germline CDR1 and CDR2: DFQATT and SNEGSKA (reference sequence). This CDR3 is built from 17 residues. In DNA form, the CDR3 reads TGCAGTGCTAGTGCCTGGCGAGAGGGGGCAGGTAACTATGGCTACACCTTC. Translation gives CSASAWREGAGNYGYTF.

V is TRBV27 and J is TRBJ1-2; TRBD1 matches 9 bases. Germline V CDR1 and CDR2: MNHEY, SMNVEV (reference sequence). The CDR3 runs 16 residues. V was clipped by 5 bases and J by 8 bases; unmatched bases: 15. The CDR3, as DNA: TGTGCCAGCAGTCCCTACCTAGGACAGGGGTCAGTGGGCTACACCTTC. It encodes CASSPYLGQGSVGYTF.

The chain has TRBV11-2 and TRBJ2-7; perhaps TRBD2 as D (6 bases). The CDR3 loop spans 17 amino acids. CDR1 SGHAT and CDR2 FQNNGV come from the germline V gene. With 5 bases removed from V and 7 bases from J, the gap between germline ends came to 27 bases. CDR3 in amino acids: CASSQIKLGLRRGEQYF. Here the CDR3 DNA reads TGTGCCAGCAGCCAGATAAAACTCGGACTACGAAGAGGTGAGCAGTACTTC.

The V gene is TRBV5-1, the J gene TRBJ2-7; 8 bases match TRBD1. CDR1 is SGHRS and CDR2 is YFSETQ in the germline V gene. V gave up 3 bases and J gave up 2 bases; unmatched junction bases: 4. The CDR3 has 14 residues. CDR3 loop: CASSSPGQAYEQYF. The CDR3 DNA is TGCGCCAGCAGCTCACCGGGACAGGCCTACGAGCAGTACTTC.

The chain joins TRBV9 to TRBJ2-7; 8 nucleotides agree with TRBD1. V lost 2 bases and J lost 3; bases outside the gene matches: 7. The CDR3 loop spans 15 amino acids. Germline lookup yields CDR1 SGDLS and CDR2 YYNGEE. This chain's CDR3 is CASSVRGQGDYEQYF. DNA of the CDR3: TGTGCCAGCAGCGTCCGAGGACAGGGTGACTACGAGCAGTACTTC.

The chain employs TRBV18 and TRBJ1-1; D is possibly TRBD1 (5 bases). The V and J ends lost 1 base and 1 base respectively, with 10 bases between them. CDR3 length: 15 residues. The germline V gene has CDR1 KGHSH and CDR2 LQKENI. CDR3 sequence (DNA): TGTGCCAGCTCACCACTCGGGGGGACGAACACTGAAGCTTTCTTT. Residues: CASSPLGGTNTEAFF.